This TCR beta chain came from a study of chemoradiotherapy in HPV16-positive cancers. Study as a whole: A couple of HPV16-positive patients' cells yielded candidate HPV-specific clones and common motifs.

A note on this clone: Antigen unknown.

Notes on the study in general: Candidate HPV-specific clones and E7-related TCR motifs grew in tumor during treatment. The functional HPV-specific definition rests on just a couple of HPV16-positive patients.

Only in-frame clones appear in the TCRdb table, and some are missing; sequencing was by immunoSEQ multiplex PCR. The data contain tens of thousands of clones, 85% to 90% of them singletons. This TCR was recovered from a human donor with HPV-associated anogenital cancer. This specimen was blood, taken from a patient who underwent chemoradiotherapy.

The CDR3 protein is CATFLRGNFASTEAFF. The CDR3 DNA follows: TGTGCCACCTTCCTTAGGGGAAATTTCGCAAGTACTGAAGCTTTCTTT. The chain links TRBV6-6 to TRBJ1-1, with D possibly TRBD1 on 5 matching bases. CDR3 size: 16 residues. Germline loops: CDR1 MNHNY, CDR2 SVGAGI (reference sequence). V lost 10 bases and J 5 bases, leaving 26 bases between the germline ends.